The 20 T cell receptor beta chains below come from one sample, sequenced in a study of OX40 agonist ivuxolimab in advanced cancers. Produced via immunoSEQ multiplex PCR; TCRdb's table is partial and in-frame only. The sample contains tens of thousands of clones, about 81% of which appear only once. The source was CD4+ or CD8+ T cells sorted from blood, collected in a trial of the OX40 agonist ivuxolimab. The receptors stem from an adult with an advanced solid tumor such as melanoma, head and neck, liver or kidney cancer.

This chain joins TRBV7-2 and TRBJ1-5, with D maybe TRBD1 (6 bases). The ends were cut back, 5 bases at V and 1 base at J, with 12 bases in the middle. This CDR3 spans 15 amino acids. Germline V gene sequence: CDR1 SGHTA, CDR2 FQGNSA. CDR3 nucleotide sequence: TGTGCCAGCAGCCAAGGGGGGGGAAGCAATCAGCCCCAGCATTTT. Protein sequence: CASSQGGGSNQPQHF.

The gene calls are TRBV19 and TRBJ2-3; 7 nucleotides match TRBD1. The CDR3 sequence is 15 residues long. V lost 2 bases to trimming and J lost 2 bases; unmatched junction nucleotides: 4. The germline V gene has CDR1 LNHDA and CDR2 SQIVND (reference sequence). The CDR3 nucleotides are TGTGCCAGTAGTATACGTACAGGGGACACAGATACGCAGTATTTT. It specifies CASSIRTGDTDTQYF.

J is TRBJ1-2 and V is TRBV5-4; 9 positions match TRBD1. CDR3 length: 12 amino acids. The germline V gene has CDR1 SGHNT and CDR2 YYREEE (reference sequence). V lost 3 bases and J lost 11; bases outside the gene matches: 5. The CDR3 loop reads CASSSRDRVYTF. CDR3 in DNA: TGTGCCAGCAGCTCCCGGGACAGGGTTTACACCTTC.

The CDR3 reads CASSVEGGLKETQYF. The CDR3 DNA reads TGTGCCAGCAGCGTAGAGGGGGGACTGAAGGAGACCCAGTACTTC. J is TRBJ2-5 and V is TRBV9, with D perhaps matching TRBD1 or TRBD2 (6 bases each). V was clipped by 0 bases and J by 5 bases, with 14 bases between them. Germline V CDR1 and CDR2: SGDLS, YYNGEE. There are 15 residues in the CDR3.

The chain employs TRBV27 and TRBJ1-2, with D perhaps matching TRBD1 (5 bases). The germline gives CDR1 MNHEY, CDR2 SMNVEV (reference sequence). V shed 2 bases and J shed 7 bases, with 11 bases lying between them. The CDR3 extends over 13 amino acids. The CDR3 region has the DNA TGTGCCAGCAGTTTAACCAGGGCAAGTGGCTACACCTTC. It encodes CASSLTRASGYTF.

The rearrangement joins TRBV6-1 to TRBJ2-1; D may be TRBD1 (6 bases). Trimming took 8 bases from V and 0 from J, leaving 8 bases between them. The CDR3 length is 13 residues. From germline, CDR1 is MNHNS and CDR2 SASEGT. The CDR3 region is CASQGSSYNEQFF. CDR3 DNA sequence: TGTGCCAGCCAGGGGAGCTCCTACAATGAGCAGTTCTTC.

The chain couples TRBV11-2 to TRBJ1-5; the D is unclear. The germline V gene has CDR1 SGHAT and CDR2 FQNNGV. This CDR3 region has 14 residues. The V gene lost 1 base and the J gene lost 4 bases, with 8 bases spanning the gap. The CDR3 nucleotides read TGTGCCAGCAGCTTAGGGACGGCAAATCAGCCCCAGCATTTT. Its protein is CASSLGTANQPQHF. Supplemented by reference TRBV11-2 and TRBJ1-5, the full variable domain reads EAGVAQSPRYKIIEKRQSVAFWCNPISGHATLYWYQQILGQGPKLLIQFQNNGVVDDSQLPKDRFSAERLKGVDSTLKIQPAKLEDSAVYLCASSLGTANQPQHFGDGTRLSIL.

This clone was detected only once. The V and J genes are TRBV2 and TRBJ1-2; D not resolved. The CDR3 runs to 13 residues. CDR1 and CDR2 from the germline V gene are SNHLY and FYNNEI. V was cut by 9 bases and J by 3 bases, with 14 bases left in between. The CDR3 protein is CARGDAEDYGYTF. DNA of the CDR3: TGTGCCAGGGGAGACGCGGAAGACTATGGCTACACCTTC.

The rearrangement joins TRBV29-1 to TRBJ2-3; D gene uncertain. Trimming shortened V by 4 bases and J by 6 bases, and 14 bases separated the two germline ends. CDR1 is SQVTM and CDR2 is ANQGSEA in the germline V gene. This CDR3 region has 13 residues. The CDR3 loop reads CSVVIRAWDTQYF. The CDR3 region has the DNA TGCAGCGTTGTGATTAGGGCCTGGGATACGCAGTATTTT.

This clone was seen just once. The chain links TRBV19 to TRBJ1-5; D uncertain. CDR3 size: 15 residues. V shed 1 base and J shed 2 bases, with 9 bases lying between them. The germline CDR1 and CDR2 sequences are LNHDA and SQIVND (reference sequence). CDR3 loop: CASSIGAWGNQPQHF. CDR3 nucleotide sequence: TGTGCCAGTAGTATAGGGGCCTGGGGCAATCAGCCCCAGCATTTT.

This clone has a single count. The rearrangement uses TRBV5-4 and TRBJ2-6; 8 bases line up with TRBD1. Trimming at V came to 4 bases and at J to 4 bases, leaving 10 bases not matched to a gene. CDR3 length equals 17 residues. Germline V lookup: CDR1 SGHNT, CDR2 YYREEE (reference sequence). The CDR3 DNA follows: TGTGCCAGCAGCCCCAGGAGACAGGGGTTAGGGGCCAACGTCCTGACTTTC. It translates to CASSPRRQGLGANVLTF.

The chain employs TRBV6-5 and TRBJ1-1; no clear D. Trimming left V 3 bases short and J 0 bases short, with 11 bases between. The germline V gene encodes CDR1 MNHEY and CDR2 SVGAGI. The CDR3 extends over 15 amino acids. In nucleotides, the CDR3 is TGTGCCAGCAGTTATATGGGTGTCATGAACACTGAAGCTTTCTTT. Translation gives CASSYMGVMNTEAFF.

The rearrangement links TRBV7-2 to TRBJ1-3; no clear D gene. With 1 base removed from V and 4 bases from J, the gap between germline ends came to 5 bases. CDR3 size: 13 residues. Germline V gene sequence: CDR1 SGHTA, CDR2 FQGNSA. The CDR3 is CASSLGVGNTIYF. The DNA for the CDR3 is TGTGCCAGCAGCTTAGGTGTGGGAAACACCATATATTTT.

In this sample, this clone turned up once. This chain links TRBV5-4 with TRBJ1-1; D gene ambiguous. The V end was cut by 9 bases, the J end by 4 bases, with 22 bases between. The CDR3 is made up of 15 amino acids. Germline V gives CDR1 SGHNT, CDR2 YYREEE (reference sequence). The CDR3 nucleotides are TGTGCCACCTCAACCCCTAAAGGAGGGTTCACTGAAGCTTTCTTT. This translates into CATSTPKGGFTEAFF.

The J gene is TRBJ1-5, the V gene TRBV6-8; D is ambiguous. Germline assignment: CDR1 MNHGY and CDR2 SAAAGT. The CDR3 is 19 amino acids. Trimming pared 5 bases from V and 4 bases from J, leaving 27 bases between. DNA of the CDR3: TGTGCCAGCAGTAGTTCCCTAATAGAGCAGGAATCCAAGAATCAGCCCCAGCATTTT. Protein product: CASSSSLIEQESKNQPQHF.

The chain couples TRBV7-6 to TRBJ1-5; weak D call: TRBD1 (6 bases). CDR1 and CDR2 from the germline V gene are SGHVS and FNYEAQ. Trimming pared 1 base from V and 1 base from J, leaving 8 bases between. This CDR3 has 15 residues. For the CDR3, the DNA is TGTGCCAGCAGCTTAGGAGGGGGAAGCAATCAGCCCCAGCATTTT. Translating it yields CASSLGGGSNQPQHF.

In its sample, this clone was seen once. The V call is TRBV29-1, the J call TRBJ2-7; 12 nucleotides match TRBD2. Germline loops: CDR1 SQVTM, CDR2 ANQGSEA. The CDR3 contains 12 residues. V lost 4 bases to trimming and J lost 7 bases; unmatched junction nucleotides: 2. The CDR3 loop is CSVASGGGEQYF. Here the CDR3 DNA reads TGCAGCGTTGCTAGCGGGGGGGGTGAGCAGTACTTC.

By its share, this clone is medium-sized (0.01 to 0.1%). This chain links TRBV30 with TRBJ2-7; a possible D gene is TRBD1 (6 bases). Between the trimmed V and J ends, which lost 4 bases and 1 base, there was a span of 8 bases. This CDR3 spans 12 amino acids. Germline lookup yields CDR1 GTSNPN and CDR2 SVGIG (reference sequence). For the CDR3, the DNA is TGTGCCTGGAAGGGGGAGTCCTACGAGCAGTACTTC. It is translated as CAWKGESYEQYF.

This chain joins TRBV5-1 and TRBJ1-1; D possibly corresponds to TRBD1 (5 bases). Germline V gene lookup returns CDR1 SGHRS and CDR2 YFSETQ. V was shortened by 1 base and J by 0 bases, with 7 bases between the two germline ends. CDR3 length: 14 amino acids. The CDR3 bases are TGCGCCAGCAGCTTGTGGGGCATGAACACTGAAGCTTTCTTT. It is translated as CASSLWGMNTEAFF.

The V call is TRBV9, the J call TRBJ2-1; TRBD2 aligns across 7 bases. This CDR3 has 15 amino acids. J gave up 4 bases and V 1 base, and 5 bases lay outside the gene matches. Germline CDR1 SGDLS, CDR2 YYNGEE. The CDR3, as DNA: TGTGCCAGCAGCGTAAATCCAGCGGGGTACAATGAGCAGTTCTTC. Translation: CASSVNPAGYNEQFF. Full variable domain (rest looked up from reference TRBV9 and TRBJ2-1): DSGVTQTPKHLITATGQRVTLRCSPRSGDLSVYWYQQSLDQGLQFLIQYYNGEERAKGNILERFSAQQFPDLHSELNLSSLELGDSALYFCASSVNPAGYNEQFFGPGTRLTVL.